This is a list of T cell receptor beta chains from one sample in a study of blood T cell repertoires in COVID-19. Generated by immunoSEQ multiplex PCR, the TCRdb table keeps only in-frame clones and is missing some. There are roughly 250,000 clones in the sample; over 75% occur only once, and approximately 2.1% lies in the top ten. Sequencing was performed on peripheral blood. The receptors were sampled from a woman between 35 and 50 years old who had recovered from COVID-19. Each CDR3 is given with its conserved first and last residue. The D gene is left open where the match is weak. Clone size is stated in some rows and not others, as once, few, many or a class when expanded.

clone size	D gene	V gene	J gene	CDR3 DNA	CDR3 protein
NA	TRBD2	TRBV11-3	TRBJ2-7	TGTGCCAGCAGCGCCGCTAGCGGGGCGCAGTACTTC	CASSAASGAQYF
NA	NA	TRBV5-5	TRBJ2-7	TGTGCCAGCAGCCGCTCCTACGAGCAGTACTTC	CASSRSYEQYF
NA	NA	TRBV18	TRBJ2-7	TGTGCCAGCTCACCGGACAGTTACGAGCAGTACTTC	CASSPDSYEQYF
NA	TRBD1	TRBV28	TRBJ1-2	TGTGCCAGCAGGGAGGGGACAGGGAATGGCTACACCTTC	CASREGTGNGYTF
once	NA	TRBV20-1	TRBJ1-2	TGCAGTGTGCGGGTCGACTATGGCTACACCTTC	CSVRVDYGYTF
NA	TRBD2	TRBV24-1	TRBJ2-1	TGTGCCACCAGTGGCGGGACTAGCGGGAGGGCCAGTCGGCAGTTCTTC	CATSGGTSGRASRQFF
NA	NA	TRBV6-2/TRBV6-3	TRBJ2-2	TGTGCCAGCAGTTACCTGAGAAGTACCGGGGAGCTGTTTTTT	CASSYLRSTGELFF
NA	NA	TRBV19	TRBJ1-5	TGTGCCAGTAGTAGCGACAGGCTGCAGCCCCAGCATTTT	CASSSDRLQPQHF
NA	NA	TRBV3-1/TRBV3-2	TRBJ2-5	TGTGCCAGCAGCCAAGATTGGGGGCTGGGGAAAGAGACCCAGTACTTC	CASSQDWGLGKETQYF
NA	NA	TRBV18	TRBJ2-7	TGTGCCAGCTCACCATCGGCGGGGAGGTCCTACGAGCAGTACTTC	CASSPSAGRSYEQYF
NA	NA	TRBV5-8	TRBJ1-4	TGTGCCAGTCCGAGTACCACTACAAATGAAAAACTGTTTTTT	CASPSTTTNEKLFF
NA	NA	TRBV12-3/TRBV12-4	TRBJ1-5	TGTGCCAGCAGTTGGACAGCTCCTAAGCCCCAGCATTTT	CASSWTAPKPQHF
NA	TRBD2	TRBV7-6	TRBJ2-5	TGTGCCAGCAGCTTAGCGAGCGGGAGTTCGGAGACCCAGTACTTC	CASSLASGSSETQYF
NA	TRBD1	TRBV6-6	TRBJ2-1	TGTGCCAGCATCCACACAAACAGGGGGCGCTTCAATGAGCAGTTCTTC	CASIHTNRGRFNEQFF
NA	NA	TRBV18	TRBJ2-1	TGTGCCAGCTCACTCAACAATGAGCAGTTCTTC	CASSLNNEQFF
NA	TRBD1	TRBV6-5	TRBJ2-7	TGTGCCAGCAGTTACTCGACGGGACAGGGTATCGACGAGCAGTACTTC	CASSYSTGQGIDEQYF
NA	TRBD1	TRBV30	TRBJ2-4	TGTGCCTGGAGCGGACAGGGGATAACCAAAAACATTCAGTACTTC	CAWSGQGITKNIQYF
NA	TRBD1	TRBV7-3	TRBJ2-1	TGTGCCAGCAGCCTCGGGACAGCTTACAATGAGCAGTTCTTC	CASSLGTAYNEQFF
NA	TRBD1	TRBV19	TRBJ1-1	TGTGCCAGTAGTAGCCGACAGGGGATGAACACTGAAGCTTTCTTT	CASSSRQGMNTEAFF
NA	TRBD2	TRBV7-2	TRBJ2-7	TGTGCCAGCAGCAAAGAGGCTAGCGGGAGCAACGAGCAGTACTTC	CASSKEASGSNEQYF
NA	TRBD1	TRBV24-1	TRBJ2-1	TGTGCCACCAGTGAACGCGGGACAGGGGGGTACAATGAGCAGTTCTTC	CATSERGTGGYNEQFF
NA	NA	TRBV6-5	TRBJ2-5	TGTGCCAGCATGACATTTCCGGAGACCCAGTACTTC	CASMTFPETQYF
NA	NA	TRBV7-9	TRBJ2-7	TGTGCCAGCAGCTTCGGGCAGGGATCCTACGAGCAGTACTTC	CASSFGQGSYEQYF
many	NA	TRBV5-4	TRBJ1-2	TGTGCCAGCAGCTTGGAACCAGGGGATATCTATGGCTACACCTTC	CASSLEPGDIYGYTF
NA	NA	TRBV7-8	TRBJ2-3	TGTGCCAGCAGCTTAGCGCCCGGTCGAACAGATACGCAGTATTTT	CASSLAPGRTDTQYF
NA	NA	TRBV6-5	TRBJ2-5	TGTGCCAGCAGAATGACAGAGCAAGAGACCCAGTACTTC	CASRMTEQETQYF
NA	TRBD2	TRBV20-1	TRBJ2-5	TGCAGTGCTAGTGGGATCCGCGGGAGGCCTCAAGAGACCCAGTACTTC	CSASGIRGRPQETQYF
NA	TRBD1	TRBV5-6	TRBJ2-6	TGTGCCAGCAGACAGGGGGCTGGGGCCAACGTCCTGACTTTC	CASRQGAGANVLTF
NA	NA	TRBV6-2/TRBV6-3	TRBJ1-5	TGTGCCAGCAGCCCCCAGGGTCGTCAGCCCCAGCATTTT	CASSPQGRQPQHF
once	TRBD2	TRBV5-1	TRBJ2-3	TGCGCCAGCAGCTTGATCCCCGGACTAGCGGGAGAGGGAAATACGCAGTATTTT	CASSLIPGLAGEGNTQYF
NA	NA	TRBV7-3	TRBJ1-6	TGTGCCAGCAGTTTCAGCGGGCAGGCTAATTCACCCCTCCACTTT	CASSFSGQANSPLHF
NA	TRBD1	TRBV4-2	TRBJ1-2	TGTGCCAGCAGCCAAGATTGGGGGACAGGGGGCTTCTATGGCTACACCTTC	CASSQDWGTGGFYGYTF
NA	NA	TRBV27	TRBJ2-3	TGTGCCAGCATGAACTGGGAGCCACACACAGATACGCAGTATTTT	CASMNWEPHTDTQYF
NA	TRBD2	TRBV20-1	TRBJ2-7	TGCAGTGCTAGTGGGGGACTAGCGGCCTACGAGCAGTACTTC	CSASGGLAAYEQYF
NA	NA	TRBV7-8	TRBJ2-3	TGTGCCAGCGTCCGGGGGGCCGCAGATACGCAGTATTTT	CASVRGAADTQYF
NA	NA	TRBV21-1	TRBJ1-2	TGTGCCAGCCGGGACAGGGGAAACTATGGCTACACCTTC	CASRDRGNYGYTF
NA	NA	TRBV28	TRBJ2-3	TGTGCCAGCAGTTCTAACCAGGGGCGGACAGATACGCAGTATTTT	CASSSNQGRTDTQYF
NA	TRBD1	TRBV19	TRBJ1-2	TGTGCCAGTATGAAGAGGGACAGGGATGGCTACACCTTC	CASMKRDRDGYTF
NA	NA	TRBV21-1	TRBJ1-2	TGTGCCAGCACCCAGAAGAGGCGAACAGGGGGCCAGGACTATGGCTACACCTTC	CASTQKRRTGGQDYGYTF
few	NA	TRBV25-1	TRBJ1-6	TGTGCCAGCAGTGAATCGGGGGGTAGGAGCAATTCACCCCTCCACTTT	CASSESGGRSNSPLHF
NA	NA	TRBV7-9	TRBJ2-5	TGTGCCAGCAGCCCTCAGGGGAATCAAGAGACCCAGTACTTC	CASSPQGNQETQYF
NA	NA	TRBV11-2	TRBJ2-7	TGTGCCAGCAGCTTAGATTCGGCCGGTCGGGTCAACGAGCAGTACTTC	CASSLDSAGRVNEQYF
once	TRBD2	TRBV18	TRBJ2-1	TGTGCCAGCTCACCAGACCGTGGCGGGGGGGCCAAAAATGAGCAGTTCTTC	CASSPDRGGGAKNEQFF
NA	TRBD2	TRBV7-9	TRBJ2-2	TGTGCCAGCAGCTTAGGGCAGGCGGGGGCCGGGGAGCTGTTTTTT	CASSLGQAGAGELFF
once	TRBD2	TRBV6-2/TRBV6-3	TRBJ2-5	TGTGCCAGCAGTTACGGGTCGGGAGGGCCTCAAGAGACCCAGTACTTC	CASSYGSGGPQETQYF
NA	NA	TRBV6-5	TRBJ2-7	TGTGCCAGCAGCTGGGCGGGGAGCGAGCAGTACTTC	CASSWAGSEQYF